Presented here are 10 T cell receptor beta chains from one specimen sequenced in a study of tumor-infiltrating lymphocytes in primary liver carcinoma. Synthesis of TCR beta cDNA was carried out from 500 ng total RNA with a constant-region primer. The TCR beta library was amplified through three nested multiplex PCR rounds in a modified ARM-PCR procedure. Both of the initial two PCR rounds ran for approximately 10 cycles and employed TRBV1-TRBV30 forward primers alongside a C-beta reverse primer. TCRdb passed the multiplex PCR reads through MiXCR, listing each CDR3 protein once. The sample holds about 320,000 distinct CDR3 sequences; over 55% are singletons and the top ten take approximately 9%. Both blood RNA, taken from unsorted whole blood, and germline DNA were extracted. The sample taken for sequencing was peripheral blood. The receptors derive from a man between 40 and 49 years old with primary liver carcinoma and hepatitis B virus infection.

Here the CDR3 DNA reads TGTGCCAGCAGTCGCGGGAGTACGAATGAGCAGTTCTTC. The encoded protein is CASSRGSTNEQFF. The chain is built from TRBV6-2 or TRBV6-3 and TRBJ2-1; 7 bases fit TRBD2. From germline, CDR1 is MNHEY and CDR2 SVGEGT. The CDR3 length is 13 residues. Trimming at V came to 5 bases and at J to 7 bases, leaving 5 bases not matched to a gene.

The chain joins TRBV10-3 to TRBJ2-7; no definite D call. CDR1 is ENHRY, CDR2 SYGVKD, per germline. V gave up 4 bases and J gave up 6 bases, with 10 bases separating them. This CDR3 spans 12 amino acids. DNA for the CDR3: TGTGCCATCAGTGGCAGTTACTCCGAGCAGTACTTC. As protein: CAISGSYSEQYF.

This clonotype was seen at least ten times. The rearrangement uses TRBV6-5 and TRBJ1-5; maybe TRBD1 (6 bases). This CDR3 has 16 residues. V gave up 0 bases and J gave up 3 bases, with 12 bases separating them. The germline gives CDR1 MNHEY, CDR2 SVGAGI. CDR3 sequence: CASSYSWGGNNQPQHF. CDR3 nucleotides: TGTGCCAGCAGTTACTCTTGGGGGGGCAACAATCAGCCCCAGCATTTT.

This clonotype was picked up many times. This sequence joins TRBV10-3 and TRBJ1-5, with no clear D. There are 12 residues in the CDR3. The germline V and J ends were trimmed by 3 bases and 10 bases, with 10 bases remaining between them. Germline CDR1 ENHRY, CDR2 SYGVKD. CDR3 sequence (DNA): TGTGCCATCAGTGATTCCGAAGGCCCCCAGCATTTT. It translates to CAISDSEGPQHF.

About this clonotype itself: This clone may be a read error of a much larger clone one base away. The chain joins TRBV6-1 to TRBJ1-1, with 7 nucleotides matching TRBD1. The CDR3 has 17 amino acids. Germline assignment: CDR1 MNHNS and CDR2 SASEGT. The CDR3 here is CASSFPVVGGANTEAIF. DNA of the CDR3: TGTGCCAGCAGTTTCCCCGTGGTAGGGGGCGCGAACACTGAAGCTATCTTT.

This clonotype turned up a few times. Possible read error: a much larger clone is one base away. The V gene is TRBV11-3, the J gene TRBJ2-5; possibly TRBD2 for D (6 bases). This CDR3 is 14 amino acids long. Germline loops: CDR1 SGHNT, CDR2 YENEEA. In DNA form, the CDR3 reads TGTGTCAGCAGCAATGGGGGACTCCAAGAGACCCAGTACTTC. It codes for CVSSNGGLQETQYF.

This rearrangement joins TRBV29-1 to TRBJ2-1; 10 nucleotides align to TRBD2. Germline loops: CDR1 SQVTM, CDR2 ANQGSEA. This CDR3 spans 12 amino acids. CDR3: CNVPSGSLDQFF. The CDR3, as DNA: TGCAACGTCCCTAGCGGGAGTCTTGATCAGTTCTTC.

The CDR3 coding sequence is TGCGCCAGCAACCGAGAGCGGGAGAGTGAGCCCCAGTACTTC. Residues: CASNRERESEPQYF. The chain links TRBV5-1 to TRBJ2-5; 8 bases are shared with TRBD2. The junction had 13 bases not matched to a gene; V was cut back by 6 bases and J by 9 bases. The germline CDR1 and CDR2 sequences are SGHRS and YFSETQ. The CDR3 sequence is 14 residues long. Using reference TRBV5-1 and TRBJ2-5 for the parts outside the CDR3, the full variable domain is KAGVTQTPRYLIKTRGQQVTLSCSPISGHRSVSWYQQTPGQGLQFLFEYFSETQRNKGNFPGRFSGRQFSNSRSEMNVSTLELGDSALYLCASNRERESEPQYFGPGTRLLVL.

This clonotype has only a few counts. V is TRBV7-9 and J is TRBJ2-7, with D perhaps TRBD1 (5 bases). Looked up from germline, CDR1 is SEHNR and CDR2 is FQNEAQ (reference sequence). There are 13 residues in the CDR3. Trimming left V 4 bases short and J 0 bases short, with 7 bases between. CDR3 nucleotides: TGTGCCAGCAGCTCAGGGTACTCCTACGAGCAGTACTTC. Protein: CASSSGYSYEQYF.

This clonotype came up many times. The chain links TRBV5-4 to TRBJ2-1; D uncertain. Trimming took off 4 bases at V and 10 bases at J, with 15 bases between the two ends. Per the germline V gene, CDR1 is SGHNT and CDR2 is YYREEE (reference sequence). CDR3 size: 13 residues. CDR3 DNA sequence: TGTGCCAGCAGCACCCCACTGATTGGGGAGCAGTTCTTC. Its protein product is CASSTPLIGEQFF.